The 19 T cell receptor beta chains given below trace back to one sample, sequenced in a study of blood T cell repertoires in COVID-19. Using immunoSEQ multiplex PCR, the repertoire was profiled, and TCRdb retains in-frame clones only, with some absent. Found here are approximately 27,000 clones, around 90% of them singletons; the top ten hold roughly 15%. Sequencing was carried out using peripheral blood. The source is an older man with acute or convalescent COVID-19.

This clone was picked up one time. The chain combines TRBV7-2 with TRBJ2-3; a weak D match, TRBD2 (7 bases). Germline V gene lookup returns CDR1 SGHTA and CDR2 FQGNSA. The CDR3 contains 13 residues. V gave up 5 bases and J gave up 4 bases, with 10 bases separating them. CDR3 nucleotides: TGTGCCAGCAGCGAGGGGGGGCCAGATACGCAGTATTTT. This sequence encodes CASSEGGPDTQYF.

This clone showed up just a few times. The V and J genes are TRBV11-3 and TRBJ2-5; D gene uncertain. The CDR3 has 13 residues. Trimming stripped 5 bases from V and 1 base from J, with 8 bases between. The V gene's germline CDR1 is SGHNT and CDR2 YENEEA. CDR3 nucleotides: TGTGCCAGCAGCCCGGCAGGCCAAGAGACCCAGTACTTC. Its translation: CASSPAGQETQYF.

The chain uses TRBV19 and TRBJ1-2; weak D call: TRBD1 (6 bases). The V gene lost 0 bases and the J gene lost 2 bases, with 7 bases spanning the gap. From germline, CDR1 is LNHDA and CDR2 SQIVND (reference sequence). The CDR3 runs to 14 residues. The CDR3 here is CASSIETGNYGYTF. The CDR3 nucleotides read TGTGCCAGTAGTATAGAAACAGGGAACTATGGCTACACCTTC.

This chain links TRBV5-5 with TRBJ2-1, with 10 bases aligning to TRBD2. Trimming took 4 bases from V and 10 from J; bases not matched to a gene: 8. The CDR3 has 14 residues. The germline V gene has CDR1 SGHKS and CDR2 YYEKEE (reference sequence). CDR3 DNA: TGTGCCAGCAGCCCTCGGACTAGCGGTCCCGAGCAGTTCTTC. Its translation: CASSPRTSGPEQFF.

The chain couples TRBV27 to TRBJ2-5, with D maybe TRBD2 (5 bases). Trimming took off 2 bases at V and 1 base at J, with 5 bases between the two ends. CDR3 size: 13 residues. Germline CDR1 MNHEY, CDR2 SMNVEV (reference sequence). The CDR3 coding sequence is TGTGCCAGCAGTTTACGGGGCCAAGAGACCCAGTACTTC. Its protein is CASSLRGQETQYF.

CDR3 nucleotide sequence: TGTGCCAGCAGCTCCAGCGGGATAAGCACAGATACGCAGTATTTT. This gives the protein CASSSSGISTDTQYF. The V and J genes are TRBV7-2 and TRBJ2-3, with 7 bases aligning to TRBD2. Germline V gives CDR1 SGHTA, CDR2 FQGNSA. This CDR3 is built from 15 residues. V was pared by 4 bases and J by 0 bases, with 4 bases of the junction left unmatched.

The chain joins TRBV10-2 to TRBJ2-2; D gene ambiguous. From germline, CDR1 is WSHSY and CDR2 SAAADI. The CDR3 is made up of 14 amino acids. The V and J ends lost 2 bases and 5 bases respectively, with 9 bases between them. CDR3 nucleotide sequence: TGCGCCAGCAGTGAGGCTAGTTCGACCGGGGAGCTGTTTTTT. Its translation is CASSEASSTGELFF.

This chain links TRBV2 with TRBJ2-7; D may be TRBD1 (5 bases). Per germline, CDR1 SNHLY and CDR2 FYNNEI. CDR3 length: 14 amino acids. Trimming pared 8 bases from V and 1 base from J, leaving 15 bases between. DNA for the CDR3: TGTGCCAGCGCGGACAATACATGGTCCTACGAGCAGTACTTC. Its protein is CASADNTWSYEQYF.

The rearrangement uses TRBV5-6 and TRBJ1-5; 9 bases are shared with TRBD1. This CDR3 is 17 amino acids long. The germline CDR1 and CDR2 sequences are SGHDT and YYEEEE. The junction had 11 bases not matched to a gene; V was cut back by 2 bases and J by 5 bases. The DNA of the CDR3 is TGTGCCAGCAGCTTAAATCAGGGACAGGGATTTGATCAGCCCCAGCATTTT. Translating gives CASSLNQGQGFDQPQHF.

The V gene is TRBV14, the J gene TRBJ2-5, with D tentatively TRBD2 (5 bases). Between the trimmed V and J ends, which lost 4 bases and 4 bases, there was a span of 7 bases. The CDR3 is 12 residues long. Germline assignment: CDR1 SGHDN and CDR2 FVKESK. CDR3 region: CASSPGVETQYF. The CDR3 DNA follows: TGTGCCAGCAGCCCCGGGGTAGAGACCCAGTACTTC.

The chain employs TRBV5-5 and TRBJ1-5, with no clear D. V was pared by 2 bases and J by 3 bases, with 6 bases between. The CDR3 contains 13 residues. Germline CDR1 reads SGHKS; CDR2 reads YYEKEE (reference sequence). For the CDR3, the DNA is TGTGCCAGCAGCTTAACTGTCAATCAGCCCCAGCATTTT. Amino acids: CASSLTVNQPQHF.

CDR3 residues: CASSLDPGNTEAFF. The CDR3 bases are TGCGCCAGCAGCTTGGATCCAGGGAACACTGAAGCTTTCTTT. V usage is TRBV5-1 and J usage is TRBJ1-1, with D uncertain. The V end lost 0 bases, the J end lost 1 base, and 7 bases lay between the germline ends. CDR1 SGHRS and CDR2 YFSETQ come from the germline V gene. This CDR3 has 14 amino acids.

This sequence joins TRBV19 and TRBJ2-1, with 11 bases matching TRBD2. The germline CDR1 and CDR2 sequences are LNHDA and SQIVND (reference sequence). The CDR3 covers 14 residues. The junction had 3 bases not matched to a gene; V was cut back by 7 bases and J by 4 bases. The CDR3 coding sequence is TGTGCCAGTACCGTAGCGGGAGGGTACAATGAGCAGTTCTTC. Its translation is CASTVAGGYNEQFF.

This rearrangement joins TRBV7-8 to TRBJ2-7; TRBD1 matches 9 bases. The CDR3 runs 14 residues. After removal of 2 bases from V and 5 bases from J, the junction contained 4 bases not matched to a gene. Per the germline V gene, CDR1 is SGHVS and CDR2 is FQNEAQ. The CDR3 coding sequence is TGTGCCAGCAGCTTATCCCGGACAGGGGACGAGCAGTACTTC. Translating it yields CASSLSRTGDEQYF.

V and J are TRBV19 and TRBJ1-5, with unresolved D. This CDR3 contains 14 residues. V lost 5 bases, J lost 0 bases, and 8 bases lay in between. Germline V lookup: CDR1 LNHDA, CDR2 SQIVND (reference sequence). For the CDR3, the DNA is TGTGCCAGTAGTTCACACAGTAGCAATCAGCCCCAGCATTTT. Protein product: CASSSHSSNQPQHF.

The CDR3, as DNA: TGTGCCAGCAGGGCACAGGGCAATCAGCCCCAGCATTTT. This translates into CASRAQGNQPQHF. J is TRBJ1-5 and V is TRBV2, with a weak D call TRBD1 (5 bases). Germline V gene lookup returns CDR1 SNHLY and CDR2 FYNNEI. Trimming removed 6 bases from V and 2 bases from J, with 8 bases in between. This CDR3 has 13 residues.

CDR3 in amino acids: CASSPYPKTGVYSGANVLTF. CDR3 bases: TGTGCCAGTAGTCCTTATCCGAAGACAGGGGTTTACTCTGGGGCCAACGTCCTGACTTTC. The chain is built from TRBV19 and TRBJ2-6; 8 nucleotides align to TRBD1. CDR3 length equals 20 residues. Germline CDR1 is LNHDA and CDR2 is SQIVND (reference sequence). The ends lost 5 bases at V and 0 bases at J; junction bases unmatched: 15.

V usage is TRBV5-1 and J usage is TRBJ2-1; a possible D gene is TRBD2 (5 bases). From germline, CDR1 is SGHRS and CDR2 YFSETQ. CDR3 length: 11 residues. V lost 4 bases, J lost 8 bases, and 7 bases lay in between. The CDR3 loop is CASSRDDEQFF. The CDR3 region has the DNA TGCGCCAGCAGCCGGGATGATGAGCAGTTCTTC.

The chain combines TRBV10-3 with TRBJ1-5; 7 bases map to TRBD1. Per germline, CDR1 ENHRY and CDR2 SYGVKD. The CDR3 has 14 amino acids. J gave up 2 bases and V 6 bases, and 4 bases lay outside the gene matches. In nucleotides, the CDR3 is TGTGCCATCAGGACAGGGCAGGGCAATCAGCCCCAGCATTTT. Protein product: CAIRTGQGNQPQHF.